These 18 T cell receptor beta chains came from one sample sequenced in a study of beta chain features in type 1 diabetes. Broader study findings: Type 1 diabetes patients had moderately but significantly shorter TCRB CDR3s in all four CD4+ subsets.

No antigens are known for them. cDNA synthesis used the whole RNA isolate, giving expressed TCRB sequences. The protocol was immunoSEQ multiplex PCR, while the TCRdb copy is restricted to in-frame clones and leaves out a portion. The sample records more than 550,000 clones, roughly 13% being singletons. The sample comprised naive CD4+ T cells from blood. The receptors were sampled from a man between 18 and 29 years old with type 1 diabetes.

In nucleotides, the CDR3 is TGTGCCAGCTGCAGACAGGGAAGGAGTGATGACTATGGCTACACCTTC. The encoded protein is CASCRQGRSDDYGYTF. J is TRBJ1-2 and V is TRBV2, with TRBD1 matching over 7 bases. The germline CDR1 and CDR2 sequences are SNHLY and FYNNEI. With V trimmed by 8 bases and J by 3 bases, 15 bases remained unmatched. The CDR3 contains 16 residues.

This clone was observed a few times. This rearrangement joins TRBV19 to TRBJ2-6, with a weak D call TRBD1 (7 bases). Trimming left V 7 bases short and J 1 base short, with 17 bases between. Germline V gene lookup returns CDR1 LNHDA and CDR2 SQIVND (reference sequence). The CDR3 spans 17 residues. CDR3 region: CASISQGRFSGANVLTF. CDR3 bases: TGTGCCAGTATCTCACAGGGGAGGTTTTCTGGGGCCAACGTCCTGACTTTC.

In this sample, this clone turned up a few times. The CDR3 sequence: CASSLDRVGPQHF. CDR3 in DNA: TGTGCCAGCAGCTTAGACAGGGTAGGACCCCAGCATTTT. This chain uses TRBV7-9 with TRBJ1-5; D perhaps matches TRBD1 (6 bases). V was shortened by 1 base and J by 10 bases, with 11 bases between the two germline ends. The CDR3 spans 13 residues. Per germline, CDR1 SEHNR and CDR2 FQNEAQ (reference sequence).

This clone was recorded a few times. The V gene is TRBV5-1, the J gene TRBJ2-1; D is uncertain. This CDR3 has 11 residues. V gave up 4 bases and J gave up 14 bases, with 13 bases separating them. CDR1 is SGHRS, CDR2 YFSETQ, per germline. The DNA for the CDR3 is TGCGCCAGCAGCCCGGAGAATACTAAGTTCTTC. Its translation: CASSPENTKFF. The full variable domain, completed using reference TRBV5-1 and TRBJ2-1, is KAGVTQTPRYLIKTRGQQVTLSCSPISGHRSVSWYQQTPGQGLQFLFEYFSETQRNKGNFPGRFSGRQFSNSRSEMNVSTLELGDSALYLCASSPENTKFFGPGTRLTVL.

A few counts support this clone. The chain uses TRBV7-2 and TRBJ2-2; a weak D match, TRBD1 (6 bases). V shed 4 bases and J shed 0 bases, with 12 bases lying between them. This CDR3 has 16 residues. Looked up from germline, CDR1 is SGHTA and CDR2 is FQGNSA. Here the CDR3 DNA reads TGTGCCAGCAGCTCTCGGACAGCCCCGAACACCGGGGAGCTGTTTTTT. It translates to CASSSRTAPNTGELFF.

This clone was picked up a small number of times. V usage is TRBV29-1 and J usage is TRBJ2-3; 8 bases fit TRBD2. The J segment lost 5 bases and the V segment lost 1 base, leaving 5 bases of the junction unmatched. Germline-derived CDR1 and CDR2 are SQVTM and ANQGSEA. This CDR3 is built from 14 residues. The CDR3, as DNA: TGCAGCGTTGAAGGCGGGGGGCTGGGAGATACGCAGTATTTT. This translates into CSVEGGGLGDTQYF.

The chain links TRBV10-3 to TRBJ1-2, with unresolved D. CDR3 length: 15 amino acids. Between the trimmed V and J ends, which lost 3 bases and 1 base, there was a span of 12 bases. Germline CDR1 and CDR2: ENHRY and SYGVKD. Here the CDR3 DNA reads TGTGCCATCAGTGAACGAGGAACAGTTAACTATGGCTACACCTTC. Its translation is CAISERGTVNYGYTF.

This clone was seen only a few times. The chain couples TRBV9 to TRBJ2-4; D remains ambiguous. V was pared by 6 bases and J by 1 base, with 20 bases between. CDR1 is SGDLS and CDR2 is YYNGEE in the germline V gene. This CDR3 has 17 residues. CDR3 protein: CASTRSGDTLAKNIQYF. The CDR3 region has the DNA TGTGCCAGCACCCGGAGTGGCGATACCTTGGCCAAAAACATTCAGTACTTC.

The chain links TRBV6-4 to TRBJ1-2, with D tentatively TRBD1 (6 bases). The CDR3 is 13 residues long. Per the germline V gene, CDR1 is MRHNA and CDR2 is SNTAGT. The V end was cut by 2 bases, the J end by 7 bases, with 11 bases between. The CDR3 region has the DNA TGTGCCAGCAGTGACGAGGGGGTGGCTGGCTACACCTTC. This codes for CASSDEGVAGYTF.

The V call is TRBV5-1, the J call TRBJ2-5; D remains unclear. Deletions cut 0 bases from V and 2 bases from J, with 11 bases between. From germline, CDR1 is SGHRS and CDR2 YFSETQ. The CDR3 length is 15 residues. CDR3 in amino acids: CASSLDFWNQETQYF. For the CDR3, the DNA is TGCGCCAGCAGCTTGGACTTCTGGAATCAAGAGACCCAGTACTTC.

CDR3 in DNA: TGTGCCAGCAGCTTGGGACACCGTATAGGCCCCACAGATACGCAGTATTTT. This codes for CASSLGHRIGPTDTQYF. The V gene is TRBV5-4, the J gene TRBJ2-3; D remains unclear. The CDR3 has 17 amino acids. V was trimmed by 0 bases and J by 2 bases, leaving 16 bases between them. Germline V gene sequence: CDR1 SGHNT, CDR2 YYREEE (reference sequence).

The sample holds a few counts of this clone. DNA for the CDR3: TGTGCCAGCAGTTTATCTAGCACTCCGCAGTATTTT. Amino acids: CASSLSSTPQYF. V and J are TRBV27 and TRBJ2-3; no clear D. Germline V CDR1 and CDR2: MNHEY, SMNVEV (reference sequence). The CDR3 runs 12 residues. V gave up 0 bases and J gave up 10 bases, with 8 bases separating them.

This clone has only a few counts. V gene TRBV7-9 combines with J gene TRBJ2-6; 7 nucleotides align to TRBD1. The CDR3 covers 16 residues. In germline, CDR1 is SEHNR, CDR2 FQNEAQ (reference sequence). With 5 bases clipped from V and 0 bases from J, the junction kept 4 bases outside the gene matches. The CDR3 spells CASSGQAHSGANVLTF. CDR3 nucleotides: TGTGCCAGCAGCGGACAGGCGCACTCTGGGGCCAACGTCCTGACTTTC.

The gene calls are TRBV29-1 and TRBJ1-1; D uncertain. The germline CDR1 and CDR2 sequences are SQVTM and ANQGSEA. This CDR3 is 17 amino acids long. With 7 bases removed from V and 0 bases from J, the gap between germline ends came to 24 bases. The CDR3, as DNA: TGCAGCGCTAGGGAGTCAGCCCAGAGATTAATGAACACTGAAGCTTTCTTT. It specifies CSARESAQRLMNTEAFF.

The rearrangement links TRBV18 to TRBJ2-7; 8 nucleotides agree with TRBD1. The CDR3 has 14 residues. Germline CDR1 and CDR2: KGHSH and LQKENI. Trimming removed 1 base from V and 5 bases from J; junction bases left unmatched: 4. The CDR3 region has the DNA TGTGCCAGCTCACCACTATCGGGACAGGACGAGCAGTACTTC. Residues: CASSPLSGQDEQYF.

The chain employs TRBV29-1 and TRBJ2-7, with 8 bases lining up with TRBD1. CDR3 length equals 12 residues. CDR1 and CDR2 (germline): SQVTM, ANQGSEA. J gave up 2 bases and V 7 bases, and 4 bases lay outside the gene matches. The CDR3 nucleotides are TGCAGCGGAAGGACAGGGACCTACGAGCAGTACTTC. It codes for CSGRTGTYEQYF.

This chain joins TRBV5-1 and TRBJ2-7, with a tentative D call TRBD2 (5 bases). Per germline, CDR1 SGHRS and CDR2 YFSETQ. CDR3 size: 14 residues. Trimming took 4 bases from V and 8 from J, leaving 19 bases between them. Here the CDR3 DNA reads TGCGCCAGCAGCGACGATCGACTGAGGGTTCAGCAGTACTTC. Its translation: CASSDDRLRVQQYF.

The table lists this clone with a few counts. The sample holds other DNA sequences that translate to the same CDR3. V gene TRBV20-1 combines with J gene TRBJ2-5; D not resolved. Germline CDR1 reads DFQATT; CDR2 reads SNEGSKA (reference sequence). This CDR3 spans 10 amino acids. With 3 bases removed from V and 5 bases from J, the gap between germline ends came to 4 bases. CDR3 bases: TGCAGTGCTAGGGCCGAGACCCAGTACTTC. Residues: CSARAETQYF.